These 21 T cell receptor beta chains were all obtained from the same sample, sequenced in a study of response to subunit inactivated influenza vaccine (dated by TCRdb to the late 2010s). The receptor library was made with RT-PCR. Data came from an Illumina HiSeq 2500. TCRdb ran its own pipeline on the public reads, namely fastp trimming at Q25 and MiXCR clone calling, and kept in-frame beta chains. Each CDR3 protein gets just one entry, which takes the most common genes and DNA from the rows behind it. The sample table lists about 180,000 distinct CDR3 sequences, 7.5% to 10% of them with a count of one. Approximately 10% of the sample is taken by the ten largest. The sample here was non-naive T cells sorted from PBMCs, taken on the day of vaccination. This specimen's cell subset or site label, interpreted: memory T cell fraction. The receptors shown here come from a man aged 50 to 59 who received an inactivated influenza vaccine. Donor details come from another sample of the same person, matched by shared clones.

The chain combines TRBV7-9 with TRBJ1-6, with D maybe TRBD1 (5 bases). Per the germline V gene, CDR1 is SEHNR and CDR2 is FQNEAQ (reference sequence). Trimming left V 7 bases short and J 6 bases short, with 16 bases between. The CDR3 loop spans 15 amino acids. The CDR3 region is CASTKGEGSNSPLHF. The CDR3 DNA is TGTGCCAGCACCAAAGGGGAAGGCTCTAATTCACCCCTCCACTTT. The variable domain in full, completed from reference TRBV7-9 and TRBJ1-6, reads DTGVSQNPRHKITKRGQNVTFRCDPISEHNRLYWYRQTLGQGPEFLTYFQNEAQLEKSRLLSDRFSAERPKGSFSTLEIQRTEQGDSAMYLCASTKGEGSNSPLHFGNGTRLTVT.

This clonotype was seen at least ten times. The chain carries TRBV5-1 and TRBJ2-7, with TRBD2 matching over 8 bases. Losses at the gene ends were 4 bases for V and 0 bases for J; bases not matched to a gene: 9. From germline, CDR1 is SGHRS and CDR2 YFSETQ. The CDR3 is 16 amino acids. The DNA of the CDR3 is TGCGCCAGCAGCCACGGGGGGGCGGCGAGCTCCTACGAGCAGTACTTC. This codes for CASSHGGAASSYEQYF.

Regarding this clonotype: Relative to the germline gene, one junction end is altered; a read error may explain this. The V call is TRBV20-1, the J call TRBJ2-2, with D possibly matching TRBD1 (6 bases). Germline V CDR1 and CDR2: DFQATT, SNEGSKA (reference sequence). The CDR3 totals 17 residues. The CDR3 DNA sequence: TGCTGTGCTAGAGATCGGTGGGGGCCCGGGGTGGGCGGGGAGCTGTTTTTT. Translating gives CCARDRWGPGVGGELFF.

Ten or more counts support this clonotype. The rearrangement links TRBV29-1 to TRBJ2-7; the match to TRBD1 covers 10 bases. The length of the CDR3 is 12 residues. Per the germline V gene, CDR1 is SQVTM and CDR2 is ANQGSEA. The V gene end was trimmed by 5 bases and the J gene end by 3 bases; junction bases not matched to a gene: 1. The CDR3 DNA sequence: TGCAGCGTTAGGACAGGGGGCTACGAGCAGTACTTC. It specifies CSVRTGGYEQYF.

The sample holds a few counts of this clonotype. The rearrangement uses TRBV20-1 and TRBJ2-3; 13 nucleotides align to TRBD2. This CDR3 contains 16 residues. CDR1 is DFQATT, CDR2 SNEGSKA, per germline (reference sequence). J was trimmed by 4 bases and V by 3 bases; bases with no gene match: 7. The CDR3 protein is CSASGLAGVGPDTQYF. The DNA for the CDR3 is TGCAGTGCTAGCGGACTAGCGGGAGTGGGCCCAGATACGCAGTATTTT.

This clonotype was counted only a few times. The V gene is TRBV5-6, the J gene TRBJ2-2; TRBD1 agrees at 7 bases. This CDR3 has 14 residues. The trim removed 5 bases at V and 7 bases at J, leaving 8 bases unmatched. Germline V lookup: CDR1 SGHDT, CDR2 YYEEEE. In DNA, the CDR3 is TGTGCCAGCAGACCGACAGGGCCTGGCGGGGAGCTGTTTTTT. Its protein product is CASRPTGPGGELFF.

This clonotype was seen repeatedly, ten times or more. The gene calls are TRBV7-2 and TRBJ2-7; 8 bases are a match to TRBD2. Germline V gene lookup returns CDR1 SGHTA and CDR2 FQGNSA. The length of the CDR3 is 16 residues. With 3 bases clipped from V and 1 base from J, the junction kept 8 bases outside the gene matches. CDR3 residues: CASSFGLAGQSYEQYF. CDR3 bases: TGTGCCAGCAGCTTCGGGCTAGCGGGCCAATCCTACGAGCAGTACTTC.

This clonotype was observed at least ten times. The CDR3, as DNA: TGCAGCGTGAGGAGGCACATGAACACTGAAGCTTTCTTT. Translation gives CSVRRHMNTEAFF. The V and J genes are TRBV29-1 and TRBJ1-1, with D uncertain. Trimming removed 6 bases from V and 0 bases from J, with 11 bases in between. The germline V gene has CDR1 SQVTM and CDR2 ANQGSEA. CDR3 length equals 13 residues.

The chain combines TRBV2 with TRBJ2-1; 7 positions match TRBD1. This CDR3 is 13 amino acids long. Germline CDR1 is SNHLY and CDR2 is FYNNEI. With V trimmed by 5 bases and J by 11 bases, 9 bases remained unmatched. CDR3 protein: CASSYAGTVKQFF. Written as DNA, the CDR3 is TGTGCCAGCAGTTATGCCGGGACAGTAAAGCAGTTCTTC. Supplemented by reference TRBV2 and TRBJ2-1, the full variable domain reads EPEVTQTPSHQVTQMGQEVILRCVPISNHLYFYWYRQILGQKVEFLVSFYNNEISEKSEIFDDQFSVERPDGSNFTLKIRSTKLEDSAMYFCASSYAGTVKQFFGPGTRLTVL.

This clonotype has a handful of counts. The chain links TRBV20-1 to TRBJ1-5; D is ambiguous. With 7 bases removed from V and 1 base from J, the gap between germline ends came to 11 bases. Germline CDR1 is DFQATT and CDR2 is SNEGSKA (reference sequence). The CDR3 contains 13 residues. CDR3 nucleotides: TGCAGTGTTAAATTAGGGAGCAATCAGCCCCAGCATTTT. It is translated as CSVKLGSNQPQHF.

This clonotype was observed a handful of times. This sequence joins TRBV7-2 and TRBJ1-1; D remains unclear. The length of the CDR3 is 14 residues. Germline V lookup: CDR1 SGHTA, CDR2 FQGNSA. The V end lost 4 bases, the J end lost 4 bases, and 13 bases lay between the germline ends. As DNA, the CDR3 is TGTGCCAGCAGCTGGACTTATCCGTCCACTGAAGCTTTCTTT. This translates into CASSWTYPSTEAFF.

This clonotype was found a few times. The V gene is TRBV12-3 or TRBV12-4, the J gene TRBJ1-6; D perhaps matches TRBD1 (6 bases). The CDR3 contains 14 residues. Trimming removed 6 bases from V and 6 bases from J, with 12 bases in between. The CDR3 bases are TGTGCCAGCAGCGGGGGGCCGCTTAATTCACCCCTCCACTTT. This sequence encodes CASSGGPLNSPLHF.

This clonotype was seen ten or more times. Here the CDR3 reads CASSQSGYKKAVNTEAFF. The CDR3 coding sequence is TGTGCCAGCAGCCAATCAGGCTACAAGAAAGCCGTGAACACTGAAGCTTTCTTT. This sequence joins TRBV3-1 and TRBJ1-1; no clear D. The germline V and J ends were trimmed by 2 bases and 0 bases, with 19 bases remaining between them. The germline V gene encodes CDR1 LGHDT and CDR2 YNNKEL (reference sequence). The CDR3 consists of 18 residues.

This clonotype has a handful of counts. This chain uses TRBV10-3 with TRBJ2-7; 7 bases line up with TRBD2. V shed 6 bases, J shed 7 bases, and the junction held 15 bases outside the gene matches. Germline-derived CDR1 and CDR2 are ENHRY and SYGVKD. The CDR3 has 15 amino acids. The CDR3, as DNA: TGTGCCATCAGCGAGACCGGGACTACCACTGGGGAGCAGTACTTC. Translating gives CAISETGTTTGEQYF.

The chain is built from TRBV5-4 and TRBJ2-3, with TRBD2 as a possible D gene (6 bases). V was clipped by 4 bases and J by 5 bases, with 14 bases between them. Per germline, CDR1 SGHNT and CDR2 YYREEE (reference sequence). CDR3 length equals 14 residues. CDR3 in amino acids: CASSPGRRGDTQYF. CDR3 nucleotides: TGTGCCAGCAGCCCCGGGCGGAGGGGAGATACGCAGTATTTT.

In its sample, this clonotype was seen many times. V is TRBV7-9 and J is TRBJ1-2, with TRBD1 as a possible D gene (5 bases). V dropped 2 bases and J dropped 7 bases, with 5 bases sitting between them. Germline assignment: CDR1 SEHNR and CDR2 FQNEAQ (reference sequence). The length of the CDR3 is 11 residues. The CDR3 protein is CASSLQGGYTF. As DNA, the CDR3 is TGTGCCAGCAGCTTACAGGGTGGCTACACCTTC.

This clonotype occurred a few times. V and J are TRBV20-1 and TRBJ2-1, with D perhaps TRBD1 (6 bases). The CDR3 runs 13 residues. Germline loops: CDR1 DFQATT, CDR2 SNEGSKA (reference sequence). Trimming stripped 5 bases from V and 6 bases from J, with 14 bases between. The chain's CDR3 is CSAYRQVGNEQFF. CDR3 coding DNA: TGCAGTGCTTACCGACAGGTAGGCAATGAGCAGTTCTTC.

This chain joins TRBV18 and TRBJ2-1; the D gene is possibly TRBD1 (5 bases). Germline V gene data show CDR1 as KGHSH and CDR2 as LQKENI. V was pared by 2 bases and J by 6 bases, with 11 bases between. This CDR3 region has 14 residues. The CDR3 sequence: CASSPTRAGNEQFF. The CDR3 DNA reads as TGTGCCAGCTCACCAACCAGGGCAGGCAATGAGCAGTTCTTC.

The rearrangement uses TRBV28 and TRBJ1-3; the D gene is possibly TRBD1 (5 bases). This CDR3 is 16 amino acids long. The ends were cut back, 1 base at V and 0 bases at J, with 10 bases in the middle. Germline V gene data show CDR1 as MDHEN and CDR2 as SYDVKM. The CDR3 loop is CASSLLGTSSGNTIYF. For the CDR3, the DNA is TGTGCCAGCAGTTTATTAGGGACCAGCTCTGGAAACACCATATATTTT.

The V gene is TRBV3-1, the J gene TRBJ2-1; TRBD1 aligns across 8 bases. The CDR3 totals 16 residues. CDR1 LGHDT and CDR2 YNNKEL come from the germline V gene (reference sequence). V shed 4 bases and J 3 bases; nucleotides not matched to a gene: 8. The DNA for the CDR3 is TGTGCCAGCAGCCGCGGCAGGGGGCTTCACTACAATGAGCAGTTCTTC. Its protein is CASSRGRGLHYNEQFF.

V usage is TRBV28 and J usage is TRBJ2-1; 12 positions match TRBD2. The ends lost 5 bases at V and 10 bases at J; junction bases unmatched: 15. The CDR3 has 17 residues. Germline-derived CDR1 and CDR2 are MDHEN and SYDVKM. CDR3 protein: CASSPQRLAGVSWEQFF. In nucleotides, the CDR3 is TGTGCCAGCAGTCCACAGCGACTAGCGGGAGTCTCATGGGAGCAGTTCTTC.